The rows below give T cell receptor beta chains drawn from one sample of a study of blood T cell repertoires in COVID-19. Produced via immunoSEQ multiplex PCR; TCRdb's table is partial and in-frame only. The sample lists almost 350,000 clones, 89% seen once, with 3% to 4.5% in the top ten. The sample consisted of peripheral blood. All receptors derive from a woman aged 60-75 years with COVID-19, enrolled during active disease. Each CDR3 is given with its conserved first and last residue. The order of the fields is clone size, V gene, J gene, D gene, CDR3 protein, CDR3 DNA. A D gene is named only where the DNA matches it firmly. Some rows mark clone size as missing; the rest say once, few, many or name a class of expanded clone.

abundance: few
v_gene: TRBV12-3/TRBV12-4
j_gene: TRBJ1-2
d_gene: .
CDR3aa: CASSFGAYYGYTF
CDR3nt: TGTGCCAGCAGTTTTGGGGCTTACTATGGCTACACCTTC

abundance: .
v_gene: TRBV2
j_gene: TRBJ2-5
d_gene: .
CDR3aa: CASSPLGTQYF
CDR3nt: TGTGCCAGCAGTCCGCTCGGGACCCAGTACTTC

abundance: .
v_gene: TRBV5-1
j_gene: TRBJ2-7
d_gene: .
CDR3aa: CASSFDHRDTPYEQYF
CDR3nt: TGCGCCAGCAGCTTTGATCACAGGGATACACCCTACGAGCAGTACTTC

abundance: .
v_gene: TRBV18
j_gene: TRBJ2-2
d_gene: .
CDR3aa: CASSPRSPPNTGELFF
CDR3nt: TGTGCCAGCTCACCAAGGAGTCCCCCTAACACCGGGGAGCTGTTTTTT

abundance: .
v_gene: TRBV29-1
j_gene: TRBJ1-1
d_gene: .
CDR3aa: CSVGTGMNTEAFF
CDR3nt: TGCAGCGTGGGAACAGGAATGAACACTGAAGCTTTCTTT

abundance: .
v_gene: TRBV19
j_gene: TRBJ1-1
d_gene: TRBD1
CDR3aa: CASSGGPGGKNTEAFF
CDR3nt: TGTGCCAGTAGTGGGGGACCAGGGGGCAAGAACACTGAAGCTTTCTTT

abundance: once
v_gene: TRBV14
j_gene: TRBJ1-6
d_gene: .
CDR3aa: CASSRTSSGWSYNSPLHF
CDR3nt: TGTGCCAGCAGCCGCACAAGCTCAGGGTGGTCCTATAATTCACCCCTCCACTTT

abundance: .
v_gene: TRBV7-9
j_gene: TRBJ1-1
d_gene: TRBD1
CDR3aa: CASSLGQGDTEAFF
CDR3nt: TGTGCCAGCAGCTTAGGACAGGGCGACACTGAAGCTTTCTTT

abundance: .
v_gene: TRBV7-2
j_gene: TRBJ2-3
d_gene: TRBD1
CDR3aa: CASSSDRVKDTQYF
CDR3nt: TGTGCCAGCAGCTCCGACAGGGTTAAGGATACGCAGTATTTT

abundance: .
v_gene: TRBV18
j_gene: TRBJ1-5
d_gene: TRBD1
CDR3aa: CASSPGTGNQPQHF
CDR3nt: TGTGCCAGCTCACCAGGGACAGGCAATCAGCCCCAGCATTTT

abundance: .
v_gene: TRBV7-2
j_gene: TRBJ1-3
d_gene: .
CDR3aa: CASSLVPGISGNTIYF
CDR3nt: TGTGCCAGCAGCTTAGTCCCAGGGATCTCTGGAAACACCATATATTTT

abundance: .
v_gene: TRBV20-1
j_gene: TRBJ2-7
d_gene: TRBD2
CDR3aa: CSASRGGDEQYF
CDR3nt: TGCAGTGCTAGTCGGGGGGGCGACGAGCAGTACTTC

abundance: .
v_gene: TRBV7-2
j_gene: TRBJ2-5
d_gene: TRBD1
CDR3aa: CASSWDRGRMETQYF
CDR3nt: TGTGCCAGCAGCTGGGACAGGGGGCGGATGGAGACCCAGTACTTC

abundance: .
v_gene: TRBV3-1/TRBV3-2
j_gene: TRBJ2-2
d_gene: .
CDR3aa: CASGRRSGETGELFF
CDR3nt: TGTGCCAGCGGGCGGAGATCGGGGGAAACCGGGGAGCTGTTTTTT

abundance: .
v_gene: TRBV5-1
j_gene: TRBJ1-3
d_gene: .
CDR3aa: CASSLGQTATGNTIYF
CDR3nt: TGCGCCAGCAGCTTGGGACAGACCGCCACTGGAAACACCATATATTTT

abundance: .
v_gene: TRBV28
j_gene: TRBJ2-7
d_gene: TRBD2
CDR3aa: CASRPPGGWEQYF
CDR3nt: TGTGCCAGCAGACCACCGGGGGGGTGGGAGCAGTACTTC

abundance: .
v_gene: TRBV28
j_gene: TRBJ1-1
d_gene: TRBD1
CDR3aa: CASSSLGQGAGTEAFF
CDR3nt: TGTGCCAGCAGCTCTTTGGGACAGGGGGCGGGCACTGAAGCTTTCTTT

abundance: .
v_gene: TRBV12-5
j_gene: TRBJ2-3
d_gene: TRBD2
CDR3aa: CASGRGLAGGTDTQYF
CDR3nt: TGTGCTAGTGGCCGGGGACTAGCGGGGGGCACAGATACGCAGTATTTT

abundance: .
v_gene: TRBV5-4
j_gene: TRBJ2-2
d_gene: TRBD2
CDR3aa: CASSLGLAGATGELFF
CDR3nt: TGTGCCAGCAGCTTGGGACTAGCGGGGGCCACCGGGGAGCTGTTTTTT

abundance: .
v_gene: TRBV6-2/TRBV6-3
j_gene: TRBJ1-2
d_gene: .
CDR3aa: CASSYVGHIYGYTF
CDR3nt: TGTGCCAGCAGTTACGTCGGACATATCTATGGCTACACCTTC

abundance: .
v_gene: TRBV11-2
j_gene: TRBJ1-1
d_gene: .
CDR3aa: CASSLEAGSNTEAFF
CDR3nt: TGTGCCAGCAGCTTAGAGGCAGGGTCGAACACTGAAGCTTTCTTT

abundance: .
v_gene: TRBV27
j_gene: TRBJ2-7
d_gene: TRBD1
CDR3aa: CASSLMGAGQGASEQYF
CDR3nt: TGTGCCAGCAGTCTAATGGGCGCAGGACAGGGGGCCTCCGAGCAGTACTTC

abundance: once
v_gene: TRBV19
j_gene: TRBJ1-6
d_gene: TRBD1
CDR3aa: CASSITGVNSPLHF
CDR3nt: TGTGCCAGTAGTATTACAGGGGTGAATTCACCCCTCCACTTT

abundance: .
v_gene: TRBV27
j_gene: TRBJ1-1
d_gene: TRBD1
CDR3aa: CASSLFPEGQGKQGTEAFF
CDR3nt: TGTGCCAGCAGTTTGTTCCCAGAAGGGCAGGGTAAACAGGGGACTGAAGCTTTCTTT

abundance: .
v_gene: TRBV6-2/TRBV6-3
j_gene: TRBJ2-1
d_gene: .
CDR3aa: CASSYSTANEQFF
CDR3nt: TGTGCCAGCAGTTACTCGACAGCCAATGAGCAGTTCTTC

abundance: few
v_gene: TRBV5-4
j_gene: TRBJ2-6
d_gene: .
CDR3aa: CASSFYSGANVLTF
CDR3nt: TGTGCCAGCAGCTTCTATTCTGGGGCCAACGTCCTGACTTTC

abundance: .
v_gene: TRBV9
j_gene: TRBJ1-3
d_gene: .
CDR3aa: CASSATGLGNTIYF
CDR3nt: TGTGCCAGCAGCGCCACAGGGCTTGGAAACACCATATATTTT

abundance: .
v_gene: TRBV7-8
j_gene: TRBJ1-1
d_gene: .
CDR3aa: CASSLDLEFDTEAFF
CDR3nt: TGTGCCAGCAGCTTAGACTTGGAGTTTGACACTGAAGCTTTCTTT

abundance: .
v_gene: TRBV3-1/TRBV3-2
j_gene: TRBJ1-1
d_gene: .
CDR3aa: CASSQTENTEAFF
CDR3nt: TGTGCCAGCAGTCAAACAGAAAACACTGAAGCTTTCTTT

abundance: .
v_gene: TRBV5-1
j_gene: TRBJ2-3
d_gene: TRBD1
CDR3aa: CASSSGQGSTDTQYF
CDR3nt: TGCGCCAGCAGCTCGGGACAGGGAAGCACAGATACGCAGTATTTT

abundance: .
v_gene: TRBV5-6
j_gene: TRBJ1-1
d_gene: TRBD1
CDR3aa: CASSLDRRGTEAFF
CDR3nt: TGTGCCAGCAGCCTGGACAGGCGGGGCACTGAAGCTTTCTTT

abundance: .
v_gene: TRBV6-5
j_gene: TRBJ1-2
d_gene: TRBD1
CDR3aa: CASSLDRVEGYTF
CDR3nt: TGTGCCAGCAGCCTAGACAGGGTAGAGGGCTACACCTTC

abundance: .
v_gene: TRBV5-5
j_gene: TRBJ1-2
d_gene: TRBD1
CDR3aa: CASSSNRGLYGYTF
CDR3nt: TGTGCCAGCAGCTCCAACAGGGGTCTCTATGGCTACACCTTC

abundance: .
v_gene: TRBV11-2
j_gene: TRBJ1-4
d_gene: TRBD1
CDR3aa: CASSWGGTGVEKLFF
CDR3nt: TGTGCCAGCAGCTGGGGGGGGACAGGGGTCGAAAAACTGTTTTTT

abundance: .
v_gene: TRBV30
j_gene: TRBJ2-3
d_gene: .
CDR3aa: CAWGSVFADTQYF
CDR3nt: TGTGCCTGGGGGAGTGTCTTTGCAGATACGCAGTATTTT

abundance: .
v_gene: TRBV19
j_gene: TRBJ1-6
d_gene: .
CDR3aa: CASSMGAGLYFAPLHF
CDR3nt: TGTGCCAGTAGTATGGGAGCAGGACTGTATTTTGCACCCCTCCACTTT

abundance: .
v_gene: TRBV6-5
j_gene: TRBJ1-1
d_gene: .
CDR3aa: CASSSLAGGGYKAFF
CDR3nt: TGTGCCAGCAGTTCCTTAGCGGGGGGCGGCTATAAAGCTTTCTTT

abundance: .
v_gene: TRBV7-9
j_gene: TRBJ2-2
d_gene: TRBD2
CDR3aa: CASSFRTSGGARNTGELFF
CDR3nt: TGTGCCAGCAGCTTTCGGACTAGCGGGGGGGCTCGGAACACCGGGGAGCTGTTTTTT

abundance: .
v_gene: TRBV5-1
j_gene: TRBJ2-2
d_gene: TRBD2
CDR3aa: CASSVRTSGGPITGELFF
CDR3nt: TGCGCCAGCAGCGTGAGGACCAGCGGGGGGCCGATCACCGGGGAGCTGTTTTTT

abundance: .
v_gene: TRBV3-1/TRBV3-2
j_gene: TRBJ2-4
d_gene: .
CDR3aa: CASSQGKGGRAKNIQYF
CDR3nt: TGTGCCAGCAGCCAAGGCAAGGGGGGGCGAGCCAAAAACATTCAGTACTTC

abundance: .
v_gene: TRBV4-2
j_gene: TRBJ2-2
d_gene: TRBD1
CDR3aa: CASSQRQGNTGELFF
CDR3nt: TGTGCCAGCAGCCAACGACAGGGTAACACCGGGGAGCTGTTTTTT

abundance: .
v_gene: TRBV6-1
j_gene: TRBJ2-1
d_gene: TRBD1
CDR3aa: CASSEGRTGLDEQFF
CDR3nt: TGTGCCAGCAGTGAAGGCAGGACAGGGCTCGATGAGCAGTTCTTC

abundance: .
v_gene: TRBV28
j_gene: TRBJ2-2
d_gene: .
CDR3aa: CAISGGSGTGELFF
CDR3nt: TGTGCCATCTCGGGGGGCAGCGGTACCGGGGAGCTGTTTTTT

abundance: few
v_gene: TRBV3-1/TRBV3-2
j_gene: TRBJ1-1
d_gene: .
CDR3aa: CASSPRGMNTEAFF
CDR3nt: TGTGCCAGCAGTCCCCGGGGGATGAACACTGAAGCTTTCTTT

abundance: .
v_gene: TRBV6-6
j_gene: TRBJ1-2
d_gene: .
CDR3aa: CASSPQISLGGYTF
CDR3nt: TGTGCCAGCAGTCCCCAAATCTCCCTCGGGGGCTACACCTTC

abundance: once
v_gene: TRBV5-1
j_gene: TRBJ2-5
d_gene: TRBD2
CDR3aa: CASSFAGTSGGVSQETQYF
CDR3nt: TGCGCCAGCAGCTTTGCCGGGACTAGCGGGGGGGTCTCGCAAGAGACCCAGTACTTC